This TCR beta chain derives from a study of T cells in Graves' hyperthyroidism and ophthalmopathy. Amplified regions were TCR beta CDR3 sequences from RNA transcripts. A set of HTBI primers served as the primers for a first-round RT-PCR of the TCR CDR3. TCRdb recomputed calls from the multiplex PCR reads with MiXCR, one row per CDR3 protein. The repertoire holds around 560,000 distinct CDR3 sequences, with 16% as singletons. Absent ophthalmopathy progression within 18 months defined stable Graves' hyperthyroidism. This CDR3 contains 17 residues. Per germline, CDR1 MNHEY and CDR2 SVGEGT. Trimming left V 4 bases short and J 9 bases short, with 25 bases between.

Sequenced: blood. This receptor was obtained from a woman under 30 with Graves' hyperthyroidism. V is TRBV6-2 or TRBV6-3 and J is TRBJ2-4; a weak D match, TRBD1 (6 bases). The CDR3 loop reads CASSLFQASAGATIQYF. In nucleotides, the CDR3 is TGTGCCAGCAGTTTATTTCAGGCTTCGGCAGGGGCGACCATTCAGTACTTC.